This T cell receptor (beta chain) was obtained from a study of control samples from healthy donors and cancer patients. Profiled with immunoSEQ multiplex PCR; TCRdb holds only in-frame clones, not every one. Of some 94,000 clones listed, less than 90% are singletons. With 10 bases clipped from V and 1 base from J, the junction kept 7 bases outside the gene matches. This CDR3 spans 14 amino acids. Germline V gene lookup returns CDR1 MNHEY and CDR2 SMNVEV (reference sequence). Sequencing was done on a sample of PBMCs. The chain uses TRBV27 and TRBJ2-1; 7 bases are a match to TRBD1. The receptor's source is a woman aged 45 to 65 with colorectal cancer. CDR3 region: CATNRGVSYNEQFF. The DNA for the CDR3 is TGTGCCACCAACAGGGGTGTATCCTACAATGAGCAGTTCTTC.